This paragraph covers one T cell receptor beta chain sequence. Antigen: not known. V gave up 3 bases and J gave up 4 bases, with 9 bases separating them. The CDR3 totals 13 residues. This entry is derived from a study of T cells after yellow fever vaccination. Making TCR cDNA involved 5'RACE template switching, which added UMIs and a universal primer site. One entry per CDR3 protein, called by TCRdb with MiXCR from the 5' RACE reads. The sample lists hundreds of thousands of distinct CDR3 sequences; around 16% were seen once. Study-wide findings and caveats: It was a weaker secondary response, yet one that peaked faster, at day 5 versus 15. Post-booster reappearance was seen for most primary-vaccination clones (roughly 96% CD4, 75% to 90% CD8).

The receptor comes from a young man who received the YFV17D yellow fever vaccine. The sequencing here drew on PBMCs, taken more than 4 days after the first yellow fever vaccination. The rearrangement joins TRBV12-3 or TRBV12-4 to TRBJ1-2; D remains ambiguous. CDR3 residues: CASSFPSVYGYTF. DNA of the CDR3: TGTGCCAGCAGTTTTCCATCCGTCTATGGCTACACCTTC.